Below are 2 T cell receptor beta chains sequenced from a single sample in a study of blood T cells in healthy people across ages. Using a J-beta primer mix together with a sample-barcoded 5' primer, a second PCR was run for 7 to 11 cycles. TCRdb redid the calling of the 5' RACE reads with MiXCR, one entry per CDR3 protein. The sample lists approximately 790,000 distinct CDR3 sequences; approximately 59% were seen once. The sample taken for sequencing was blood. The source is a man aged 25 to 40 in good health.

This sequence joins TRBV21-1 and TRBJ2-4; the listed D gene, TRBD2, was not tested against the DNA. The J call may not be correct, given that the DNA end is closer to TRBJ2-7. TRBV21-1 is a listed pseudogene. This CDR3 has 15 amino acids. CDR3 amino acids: CASTRGAGEFGEQYF. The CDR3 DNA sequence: TGTGCCAGCACCCGTGGGGCGGGAGAGTTTGGCGAGCAGTACTTC.

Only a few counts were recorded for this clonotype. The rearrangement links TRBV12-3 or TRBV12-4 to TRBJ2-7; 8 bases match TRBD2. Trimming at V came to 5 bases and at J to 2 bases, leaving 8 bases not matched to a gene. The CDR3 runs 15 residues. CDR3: CASSPLAGRTYEQYF. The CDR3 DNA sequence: TGTGCCAGCAGTCCCCTAGCGGGTCGAACCTACGAGCAGTACTTC.